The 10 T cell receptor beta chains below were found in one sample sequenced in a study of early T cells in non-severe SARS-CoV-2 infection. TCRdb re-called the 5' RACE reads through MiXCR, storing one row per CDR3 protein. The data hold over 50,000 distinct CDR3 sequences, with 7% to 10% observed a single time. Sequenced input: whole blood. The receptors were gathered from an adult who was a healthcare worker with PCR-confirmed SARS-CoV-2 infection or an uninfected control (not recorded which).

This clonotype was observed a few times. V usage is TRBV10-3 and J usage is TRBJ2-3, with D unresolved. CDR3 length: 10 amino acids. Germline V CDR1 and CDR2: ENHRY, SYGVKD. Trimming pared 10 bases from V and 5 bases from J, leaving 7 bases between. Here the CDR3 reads CAKVGDTQYF. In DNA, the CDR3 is TGTGCCAAGGTGGGAGATACGCAGTATTTT.

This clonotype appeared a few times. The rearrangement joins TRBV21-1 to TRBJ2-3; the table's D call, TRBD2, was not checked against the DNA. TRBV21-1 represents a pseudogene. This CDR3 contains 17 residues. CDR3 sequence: CASSYHHGLAGMDTQYF. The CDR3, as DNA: TGTGCCAGCAGCTACCACCACGGACTAGCGGGAATGGATACGCAGTATTTT.

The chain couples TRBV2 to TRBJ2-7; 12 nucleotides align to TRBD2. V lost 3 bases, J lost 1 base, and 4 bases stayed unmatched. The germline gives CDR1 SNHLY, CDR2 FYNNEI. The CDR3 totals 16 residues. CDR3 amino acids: CASSDGLAGTSYEQYF. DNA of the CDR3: TGTGCCAGCAGTGACGGACTAGCGGGAACTTCCTACGAGCAGTACTTC.

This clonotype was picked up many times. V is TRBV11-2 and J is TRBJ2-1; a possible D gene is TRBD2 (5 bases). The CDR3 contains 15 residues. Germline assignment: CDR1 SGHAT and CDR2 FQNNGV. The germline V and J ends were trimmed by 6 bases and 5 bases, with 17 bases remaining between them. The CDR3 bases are TGTGCCAGCAGACAGTTTGGCGGGCCGAACAATGAGCAGTTCTTC. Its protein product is CASRQFGGPNNEQFF.

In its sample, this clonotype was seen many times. CDR3 sequence reads: CASSSDRVNQPQHF. The CDR3 coding sequence is TGTGCCAGCAGTTCGGACAGGGTGAATCAGCCCCAGCATTTT. The chain joins TRBV2 to TRBJ1-5; TRBD1 aligns across 8 bases. Germline V gene lookup returns CDR1 SNHLY and CDR2 FYNNEI. V lost 5 bases to trimming and J lost 4 bases; unmatched junction nucleotides: 4. This CDR3 has 14 amino acids.

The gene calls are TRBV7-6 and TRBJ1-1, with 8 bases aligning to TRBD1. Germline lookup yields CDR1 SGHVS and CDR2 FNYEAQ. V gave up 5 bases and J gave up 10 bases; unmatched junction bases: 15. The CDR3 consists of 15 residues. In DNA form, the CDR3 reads TGTGCCAGCAGCCGTCTTACGACAGGGGAATTACCAGCTTTCTTT. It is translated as CASSRLTTGELPAFF.

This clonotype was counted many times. The chain's CDR3 is CASSYQSESGGAFNEQFF. CDR3 sequence (DNA): TGTGCCAGCAGTTATCAATCCGAGAGCGGGGGGGCTTTTAATGAGCAGTTCTTC. The V gene is TRBV6-2 or TRBV6-3, the J gene TRBJ2-1; 10 bases align to TRBD2. The V segment lost 3 bases and the J segment 7 bases; nucleotides outside the gene matches: 15. This CDR3 comprises 18 residues. CDR1 and CDR2 from the germline V gene are MNHEY and SVGEGT.

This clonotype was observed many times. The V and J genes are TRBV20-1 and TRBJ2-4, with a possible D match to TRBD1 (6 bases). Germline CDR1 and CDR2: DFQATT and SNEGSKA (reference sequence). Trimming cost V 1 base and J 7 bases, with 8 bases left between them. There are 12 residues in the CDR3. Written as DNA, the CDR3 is TGCAGTGCTAGAGGGCAGGGGAACATTCAGTACTTC. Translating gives CSARGQGNIQYF.

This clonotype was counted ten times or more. The CDR3 reads CASSSGGGPNTGELFF. Here the CDR3 DNA reads TGTGCCAGCAGCTCAGGCGGCGGGCCTAACACCGGGGAGCTGTTTTTT. The chain uses TRBV11-2 and TRBJ2-2; the D gene is possibly TRBD2 (5 bases). Trimming took off 4 bases at V and 2 bases at J, with 14 bases between the two ends. The CDR3 totals 16 residues. CDR1 is SGHAT, CDR2 FQNNGV, per germline.

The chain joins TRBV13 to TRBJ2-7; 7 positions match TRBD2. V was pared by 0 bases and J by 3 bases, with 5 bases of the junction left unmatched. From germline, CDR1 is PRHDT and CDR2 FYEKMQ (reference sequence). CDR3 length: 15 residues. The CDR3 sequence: CASSLGPSGDYEQYF. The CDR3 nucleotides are TGTGCCAGCAGCTTAGGCCCCAGCGGGGACTACGAGCAGTACTTC.